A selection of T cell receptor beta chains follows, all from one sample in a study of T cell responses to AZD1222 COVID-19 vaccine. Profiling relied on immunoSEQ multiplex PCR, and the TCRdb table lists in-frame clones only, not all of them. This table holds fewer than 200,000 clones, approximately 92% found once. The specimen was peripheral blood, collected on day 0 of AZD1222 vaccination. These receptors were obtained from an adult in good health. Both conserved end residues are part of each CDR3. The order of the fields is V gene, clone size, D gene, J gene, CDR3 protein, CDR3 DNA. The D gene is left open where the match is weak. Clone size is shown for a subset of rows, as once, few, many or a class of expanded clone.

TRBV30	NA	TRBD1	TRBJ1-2	CAWSVEGAGGYTF	TGTGCCTGGAGTGTTGAGGGGGCGGGAGGCTACACCTTC
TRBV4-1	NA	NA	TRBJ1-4	CASSPDHEKLFF	TGCGCCAGCAGCCCGGACCATGAAAAACTGTTTTTT
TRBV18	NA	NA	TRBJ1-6	CASSPDGGSSSYNSPLHF	TGTGCCAGCTCCCCGGACGGCGGGTCTAGCTCCTATAATTCACCCCTCCACTTT
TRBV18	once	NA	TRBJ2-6	CASSPGAQGSSGANVLTF	TGTGCCAGCTCACCAGGTGCCCAGGGGAGCTCTGGGGCCAACGTCCTGACTTTC
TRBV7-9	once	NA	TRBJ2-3	CASSLEADTQYF	TGTGCCAGCAGCTTAGAGGCCGATACGCAGTATTTT
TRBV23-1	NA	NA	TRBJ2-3	CASIGRPSTDTQYF	TGCGCCAGTATAGGGCGCCCTAGCACAGATACGCAGTATTTT
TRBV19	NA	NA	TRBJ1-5	CASSIGTPIGQPQHF	TGTGCCAGTAGTATCGGGACTCCCATAGGACAGCCCCAGCATTTT
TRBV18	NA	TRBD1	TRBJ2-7	CASSPTGQKYEQYF	TGTGCCAGCTCACCCACGGGACAGAAGTACGAGCAGTACTTC
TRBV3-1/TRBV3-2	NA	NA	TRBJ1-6	CASSHSQRRNYSPLHF	TGTGCCAGCAGCCATTCACAGAGGCGAAATTATTCACCCCTCCACTTT
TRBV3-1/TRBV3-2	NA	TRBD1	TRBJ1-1	CASSQVGGQPEAFF	TGTGCCAGCAGCCAAGTCGGGGGACAGCCTGAAGCTTTCTTT
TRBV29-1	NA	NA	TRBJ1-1	CSGQTNSEAFF	TGCAGCGGACAGACCAACAGTGAAGCTTTCTTT
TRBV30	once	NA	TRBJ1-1	CAWSSEGWTEAFF	TGTGCCTGGAGTTCGGAGGGTTGGACTGAAGCTTTCTTT
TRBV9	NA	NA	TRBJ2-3	CASSVSSTDTQYF	TGTGCCAGCAGCGTTTCCAGCACAGATACGCAGTATTTT
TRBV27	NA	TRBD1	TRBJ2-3	CASSLLVQGADTQYF	TGTGCCAGCAGTTTACTTGTTCAGGGGGCAGATACGCAGTATTTT
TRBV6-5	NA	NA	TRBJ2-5	CASSYLGTRYF	TGTGCCAGCAGTTACCTGGGGACGCGTTACTTC
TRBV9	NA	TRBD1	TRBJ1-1	CASSGGTVMNTEAFF	TGTGCCAGCAGCGGGGGGACAGTCATGAACACTGAAGCTTTCTTT
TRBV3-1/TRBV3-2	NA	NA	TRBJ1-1	CASSLEKNTEAFF	TGTGCCAGCAGCCTAGAGAAGAACACTGAAGCTTTCTTT
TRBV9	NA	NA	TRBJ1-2	CASSQPKDGGFYGYTF	TGTGCCAGCAGCCAGCCCAAGGATGGGGGCTTCTATGGCTACACCTTC
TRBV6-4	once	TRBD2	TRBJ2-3	CASSETSGGTDTQYF	TGTGCCAGCAGTGAGACTAGCGGGGGGACAGATACGCAGTATTTT
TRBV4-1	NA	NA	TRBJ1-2	CASSVTGFYGYTF	TGCGCCAGCAGCGTGACAGGATTCTATGGCTACACCTTC
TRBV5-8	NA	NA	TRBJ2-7	CASSLETGEQYF	TGTGCCAGCAGCTTGGAGACAGGCGAGCAGTACTTC
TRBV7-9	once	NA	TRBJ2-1	CASSPMGNEQFF	TGTGCCAGCAGCCCAATGGGCAATGAGCAGTTCTTC
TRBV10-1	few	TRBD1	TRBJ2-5	CASSRDSQETQYF	TGCGCCAGCAGTAGGGACAGCCAAGAGACCCAGTACTTC
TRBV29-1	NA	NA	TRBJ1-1	CSVAGLNFVEAFF	TGCAGCGTTGCCGGGCTGAACTTTGTGGAAGCTTTCTTT
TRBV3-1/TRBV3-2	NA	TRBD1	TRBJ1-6	CASSQAGGILKSSPLHF	TGTGCCAGCAGCCAAGCAGGGGGGATACTAAAGAGTTCACCCCTCCACTTT
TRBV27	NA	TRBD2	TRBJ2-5	CASSRAGEGTQYF	TGTGCCAGCAGTAGAGCGGGGGAGGGGACCCAGTACTTC
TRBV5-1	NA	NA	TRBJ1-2	CASSLGDYYGYTF	TGCGCCAGCAGCTTGGGTGACTACTATGGCTACACCTTC
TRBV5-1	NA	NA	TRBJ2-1	CASSYDSSYNEQFF	TGCGCCAGCAGCTACGACAGCTCCTACAATGAGCAGTTCTTC
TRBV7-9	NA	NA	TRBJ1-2	CASSSDRQAAGYGYTF	TGTGCCAGCAGCTCGGATAGACAGGCCGCGGGCTATGGCTACACCTTC
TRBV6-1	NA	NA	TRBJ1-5	CASSSGPNQPQHF	TGTGCCAGCAGTTCCGGCCCCAATCAGCCCCAGCATTTT
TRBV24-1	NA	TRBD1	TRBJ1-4	CATSDLPCVRPQTGNNEKLFF	TGTGCCACCAGTGATTTGCCCTGTGTACGGCCCCAGACAGGGAACAATGAAAAACTGTTTTTT
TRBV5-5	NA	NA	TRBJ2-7	CATQLNPSGVYEQYF	TGTGCCACCCAGTTGAACCCATCGGGCGTTTACGAGCAGTACTTC
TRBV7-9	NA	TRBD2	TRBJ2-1	CASSLRWDGGALDEQFF	TGTGCCAGCAGCTTACGCTGGGACGGGGGGGCTTTGGATGAGCAGTTCTTC
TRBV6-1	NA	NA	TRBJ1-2	CASSEGVGSFYGYTF	TGTGCCAGCAGTGAAGGGGTAGGGTCTTTCTATGGCTACACCTTC
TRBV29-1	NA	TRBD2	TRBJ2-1	CSVFSGGARDEQFF	TGCAGCGTTTTCAGCGGGGGGGCTAGGGATGAGCAGTTCTTC
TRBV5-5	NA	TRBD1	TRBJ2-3	CASSGDRPYTDTQYF	TGTGCCAGCAGCGGGGACAGGCCGTACACAGATACGCAGTATTTT
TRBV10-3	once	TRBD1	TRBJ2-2	CASTGTVNTGELFF	TGTGCCTCGACCGGGACAGTGAACACCGGGGAGCTGTTTTTT
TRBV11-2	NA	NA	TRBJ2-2	CASSPGPAGTGELFF	TGTGCCAGCAGCCCCGGACCCGCCGGCACCGGGGAGCTGTTTTTT
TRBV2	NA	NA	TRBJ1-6	CASSGEINSPLHF	TGTGCCAGCTCTGGGGAAATTAATTCACCCCTCCACTTT
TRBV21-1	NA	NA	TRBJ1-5	CASSNGWGNQPQHF	TGTGCCAGCAGCAATGGTTGGGGCAATCAGCCCCAGCATTTT
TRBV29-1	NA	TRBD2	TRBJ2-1	CSVASGGLYNEQFF	TGCAGCGTAGCCAGCGGGGGATTGTACAATGAGCAGTTCTTC
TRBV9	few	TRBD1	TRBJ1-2	CASSVGTGPYGYTF	TGTGCCAGCAGCGTAGGGACAGGCCCCTATGGCTACACCTTC
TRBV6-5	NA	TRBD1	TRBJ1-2	CASRKQGDVYGYTF	TGTGCCAGCAGAAAACAGGGGGACGTCTATGGCTACACCTTC
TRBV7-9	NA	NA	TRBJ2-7	CASSSEVEQYF	TGTGCCAGCAGCTCGGAGGTCGAGCAGTACTTC
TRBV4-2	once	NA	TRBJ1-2	CASSPTSAYGYTF	TGTGCCAGCAGTCCCACGTCGGCTTATGGCTACACCTTC
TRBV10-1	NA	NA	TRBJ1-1	CASSALGGGKLSVNTEAFF	TGCGCCAGCAGCGCCCTGGGGGGGGGCAAGTTATCGGTGAACACTGAAGCTTTCTTT
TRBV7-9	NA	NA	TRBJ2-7	CASSLAQAGLVDEQYF	TGTGCCAGCAGCTTAGCGCAGGCAGGATTGGTCGACGAGCAGTACTTC
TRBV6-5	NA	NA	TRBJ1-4	CASSPRAATNEKLFF	TGTGCCAGCAGCCCACGGGCAGCAACTAATGAAAAACTGTTTTTT
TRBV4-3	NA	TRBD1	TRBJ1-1	CASSQEGAGGSEAFF	TGCGCCAGCAGCCAAGAAGGGGCAGGGGGATCTGAAGCTTTCTTT
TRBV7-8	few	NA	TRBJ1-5	CASSLGRTANQPQHF	TGTGCCAGCAGCTTAGGAAGGACAGCGAATCAGCCCCAGCATTTT
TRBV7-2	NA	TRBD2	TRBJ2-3	CASSLAGTRSGIDTQYF	TGTGCCAGCAGCTTAGCTGGGACTAGAAGTGGTATCGATACGCAGTATTTT
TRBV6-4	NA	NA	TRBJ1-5	CASSPGAYSNQPQHF	TGTGCCAGCAGTCCGGGGGCGTATAGCAATCAGCCCCAGCATTTT
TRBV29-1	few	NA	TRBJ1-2	CSVSDGVVGYTF	TGCAGCGTGTCAGATGGCGTGGTAGGCTACACCTTC
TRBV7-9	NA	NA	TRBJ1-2	CASSLSLGGYTF	TGTGCCAGCAGCTTATCCTTGGGGGGCTACACCTTC
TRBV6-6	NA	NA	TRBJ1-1	CASSYEHGNTEAFF	TGTGCCAGCAGTTACGAGCACGGGAACACTGAAGCTTTCTTT
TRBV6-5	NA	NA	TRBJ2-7	CASSSGQLRRQYF	TGTGCCAGCAGTTCCGGACAGCTCCGACGGCAGTACTTC